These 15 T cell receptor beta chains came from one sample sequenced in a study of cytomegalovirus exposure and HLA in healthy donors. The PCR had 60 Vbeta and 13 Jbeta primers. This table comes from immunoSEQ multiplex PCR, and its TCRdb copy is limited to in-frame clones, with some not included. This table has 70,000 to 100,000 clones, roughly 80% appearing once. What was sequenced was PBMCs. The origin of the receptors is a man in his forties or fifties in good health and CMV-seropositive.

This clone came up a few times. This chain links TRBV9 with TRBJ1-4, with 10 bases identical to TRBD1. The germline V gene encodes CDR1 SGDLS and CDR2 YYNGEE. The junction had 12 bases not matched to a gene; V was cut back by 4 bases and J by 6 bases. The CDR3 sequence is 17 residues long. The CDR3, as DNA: TGTGCCAGCAGCCAGACAGGGGGCGTTCCCATTCATGAAAAACTGTTTTTT. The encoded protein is CASSQTGGVPIHEKLFF.

Written as DNA, the CDR3 is TGTGCCAGCAGCCCCCGTGGCGGCGAAATGGCGGGCAGATACGAGCAGTACTTC. Translating gives CASSPRGGEMAGRYEQYF. V usage is TRBV9 and J usage is TRBJ2-7; D is possibly TRBD2 (5 bases). Germline V gene lookup returns CDR1 SGDLS and CDR2 YYNGEE. With 4 bases removed from V and 4 bases from J, the gap between germline ends came to 27 bases. This CDR3 contains 18 residues. The variable domain in full, with the rest retrieved from reference TRBV9 and TRBJ2-7, is DSGVTQTPKHLITATGQRVTLRCSPRSGDLSVYWYQQSLDQGLQFLIQYYNGEERAKGNILERFSAQQFPDLHSELNLSSLELGDSALYFCASSPRGGEMAGRYEQYFGPGTRLTVT.

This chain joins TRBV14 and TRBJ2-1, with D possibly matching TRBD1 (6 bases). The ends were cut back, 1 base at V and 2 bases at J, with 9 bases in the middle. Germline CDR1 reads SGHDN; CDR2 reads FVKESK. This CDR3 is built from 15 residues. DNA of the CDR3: TGTGCCAGCAGCCAAGCTAGGGGGACCTACAATGAGCAGTTCTTC. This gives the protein CASSQARGTYNEQFF.

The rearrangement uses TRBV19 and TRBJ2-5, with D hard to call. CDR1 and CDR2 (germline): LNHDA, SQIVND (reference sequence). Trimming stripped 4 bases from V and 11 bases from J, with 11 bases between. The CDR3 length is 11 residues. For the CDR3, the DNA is TGTGCCAGTAGTAATCTACGCGCGCAGTACTTC. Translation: CASSNLRAQYF. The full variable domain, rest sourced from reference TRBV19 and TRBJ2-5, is DGGITQSPKYLFRKEGQNVTLSCEQNLNHDAMYWYRQDPGQGLRLIYYSQIVNDFQKGDIAEGYSVSREKKESFPLTVTSAQKNPTAFYLCASSNLRAQYFGPGTRLLVL.

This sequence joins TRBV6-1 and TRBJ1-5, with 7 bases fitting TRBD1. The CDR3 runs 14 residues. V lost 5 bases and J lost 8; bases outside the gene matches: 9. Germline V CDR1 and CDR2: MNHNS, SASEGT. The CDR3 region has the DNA TGTGCCAGCAGTCGAGACAGGGACGACGAGCCCCAGCATTTT. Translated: CASSRDRDDEPQHF.

The CDR3, as DNA: TGTGCCAGCAGCTCACTAGCGGGAGCCCCCTACGGCAATGAGCAGTTCTTC. Translating it yields CASSSLAGAPYGNEQFF. The genes are TRBV27 and TRBJ2-1; 11 bases align to TRBD2. This CDR3 has 17 residues. CDR1 and CDR2 (germline): MNHEY, SMNVEV (reference sequence). The trim removed 6 bases at V and 6 bases at J, leaving 13 bases unmatched.

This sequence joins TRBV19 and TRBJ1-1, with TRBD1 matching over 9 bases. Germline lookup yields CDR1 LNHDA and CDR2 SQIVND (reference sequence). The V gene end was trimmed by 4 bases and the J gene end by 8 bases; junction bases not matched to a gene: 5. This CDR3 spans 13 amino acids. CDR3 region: CASSTDRGAEAFF. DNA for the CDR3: TGTGCCAGTAGTACCGACAGGGGGGCGGAAGCTTTCTTT.

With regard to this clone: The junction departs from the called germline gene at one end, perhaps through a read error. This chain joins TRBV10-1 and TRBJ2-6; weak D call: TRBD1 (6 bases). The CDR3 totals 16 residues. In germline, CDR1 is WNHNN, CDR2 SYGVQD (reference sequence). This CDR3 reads CASSEGQFSGANGLTF. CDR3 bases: TGCGCCAGCAGTGAGGGACAGTTCTCTGGGGCCAACGGCCTGACTTTC.

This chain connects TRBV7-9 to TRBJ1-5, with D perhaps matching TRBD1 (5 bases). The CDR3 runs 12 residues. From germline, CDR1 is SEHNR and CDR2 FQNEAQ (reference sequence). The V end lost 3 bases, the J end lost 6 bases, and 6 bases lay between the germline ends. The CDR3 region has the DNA TGTGCCAGCAGCTTTCAGGGTCAGCCCCAGCATTTT. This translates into CASSFQGQPQHF.

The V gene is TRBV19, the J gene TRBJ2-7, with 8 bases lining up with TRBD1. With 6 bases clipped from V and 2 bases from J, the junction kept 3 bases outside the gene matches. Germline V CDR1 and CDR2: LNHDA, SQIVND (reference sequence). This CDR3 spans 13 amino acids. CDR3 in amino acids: CASSLDRAYEQYF. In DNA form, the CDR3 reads TGTGCCAGTAGCTTGGACAGGGCCTACGAGCAGTACTTC.

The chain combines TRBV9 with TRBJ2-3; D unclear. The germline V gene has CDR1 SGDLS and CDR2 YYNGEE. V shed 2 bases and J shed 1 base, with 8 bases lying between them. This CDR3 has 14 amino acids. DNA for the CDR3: TGTGCCAGCAGCGTGGTCGGTCGCACAGATACGCAGTATTTT. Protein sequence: CASSVVGRTDTQYF.

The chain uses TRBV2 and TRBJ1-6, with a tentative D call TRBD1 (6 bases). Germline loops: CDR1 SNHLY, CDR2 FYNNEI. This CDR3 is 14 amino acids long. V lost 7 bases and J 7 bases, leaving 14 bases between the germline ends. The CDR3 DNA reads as TGTGCCAGCAACTTAACAGGGCACAATTCACCCCTCCACTTT. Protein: CASNLTGHNSPLHF.

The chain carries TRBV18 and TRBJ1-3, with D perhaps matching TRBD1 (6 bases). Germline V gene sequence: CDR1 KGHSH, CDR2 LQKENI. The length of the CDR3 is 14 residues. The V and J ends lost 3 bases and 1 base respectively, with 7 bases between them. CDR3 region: CASSPQGSGNTIYF. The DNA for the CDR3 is TGTGCCAGCTCACCGCAGGGGTCTGGAAACACCATATATTTT.

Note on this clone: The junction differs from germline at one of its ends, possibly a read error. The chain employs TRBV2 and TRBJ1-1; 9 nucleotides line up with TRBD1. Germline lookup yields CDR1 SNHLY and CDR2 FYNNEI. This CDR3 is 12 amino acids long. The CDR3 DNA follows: TGTGCCAGCAGCCCCACCGGGACAGGGAAAAGTTTT. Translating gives CASSPTGTGKSF.

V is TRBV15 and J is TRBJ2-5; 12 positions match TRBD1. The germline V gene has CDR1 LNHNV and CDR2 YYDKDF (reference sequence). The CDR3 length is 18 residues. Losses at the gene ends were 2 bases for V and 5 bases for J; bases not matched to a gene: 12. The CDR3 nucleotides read TGTGCCACCAGCAGATCGCCGGGACAGGGGGCGCGTGGGGAGACCCAGTACTTC. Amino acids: CATSRSPGQGARGETQYF. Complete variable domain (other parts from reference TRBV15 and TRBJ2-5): DAMVIQNPRYQVTQFGKPVTLSCSQTLNHNVMYWYQQKSSQAPKLLFHYYDKDFNNEADTPDNFQSRRPNTSFCFLDIRSPGLGDTAMYLCATSRSPGQGARGETQYFGPGTRLLVL.